These T cell receptor beta chains were read from a single sample in a study of T cell responses to AZD1222 COVID-19 vaccine. The protocol was immunoSEQ multiplex PCR, while the TCRdb copy is restricted to in-frame clones and leaves out a portion. The sample lists 95,000 to 150,000 clones; around 90% were seen once. This sample comprised peripheral blood, obtained on day 0 of AZD1222 vaccination. The receptors derive from an adult in good health. Each CDR3 is given with its conserved first and last residue. A D gene is named only where the DNA matches it firmly. Size is stated for part of the rows, as once, few or many counts, or as a class when the clone is expanded.

V gene	D gene	clone size	J gene	CDR3 protein	CDR3 DNA
TRBV2	NA	NA	TRBJ1-2	CASSDRGFYYGYTF	TGTGCCAGCAGTGACCGGGGTTTTTACTATGGCTACACCTTC
TRBV28	NA	NA	TRBJ2-5	CASSLLGRSVETQYF	TGTGCCAGCAGTTTATTAGGCAGGTCGGTTGAGACCCAGTACTTC
TRBV5-6	NA	NA	TRBJ1-1	CASSLGGWWAAPEAFF	TGTGCCAGCAGCTTGGGAGGCTGGTGGGCAGCCCCTGAAGCTTTCTTT
TRBV9	NA	NA	TRBJ2-7	CASSVGPLANSYEQYF	TGTGCCAGCAGCGTAGGTCCCCTAGCGAACTCTTACGAGCAGTACTTC
TRBV27	TRBD1	NA	TRBJ1-6	CASSLGTGSNSPLHF	TGTGCCAGCAGTTTGGGGACAGGGAGTAATTCACCCCTCCACTTT
TRBV7-9	NA	NA	TRBJ2-3	CASSLSTDTQYF	TGTGCCAGCAGCTTGAGCACAGATACGCAGTATTTT
TRBV27	NA	NA	TRBJ2-5	CASSPGRRGQETQYF	TGTGCCAGCAGTCCTGGGCGGAGGGGGCAAGAGACCCAGTACTTC
TRBV7-9	TRBD1	once	TRBJ1-2	CASTDAPPQGGVYGYTF	TGTGCCAGCACCGACGCCCCCCCACAGGGGGGAGTCTATGGCTACACCTTC
TRBV19	NA	NA	TRBJ1-5	CATSPSGGNQPQHF	TGTGCCACCTCTCCCTCGGGGGGCAATCAGCCCCAGCATTTT
TRBV7-9	NA	NA	TRBJ1-1	CASSLAAGEAFF	TGTGCCAGCAGCTTAGCGGCAGGTGAAGCTTTCTTT
TRBV19	NA	NA	TRBJ1-1	CASTLNGVAVSNTEAFF	TGTGCCAGTACCCTAAATGGGGTTGCGGTGTCGAACACTGAAGCTTTCTTT
TRBV12-5	NA	NA	TRBJ2-2	CASGPHTGELFF	TGTGCTAGTGGTCCCCACACCGGGGAGCTGTTTTTT
TRBV15	NA	once	TRBJ1-2	CATSRDYADYGYTF	TGTGCCACCAGCAGAGATTACGCAGACTATGGCTACACCTTC
TRBV4-1	NA	NA	TRBJ2-7	CASSQDGPFYEQYF	TGCGCCAGCAGCCAAGATGGGCCTTTCTACGAGCAGTACTTC
TRBV30	NA	once	TRBJ1-1	CAWKDREAFF	TGTGCCTGGAAAGACAGAGAAGCTTTCTTT
TRBV3-1/TRBV3-2	NA	NA	TRBJ1-1	CASSTRGGTEAFF	TGTGCCAGCAGCACCCGCGGGGGCACTGAAGCTTTCTTT